One sample yielded the 26 T cell receptor beta chains listed below, sequenced in a study of blood T cell repertoires in COVID-19. Here immunoSEQ multiplex PCR was the method, and the copy in TCRdb shows in-frame clones only, minus some. The sample yields about 480,000 clones, approximately 90% seen once. Sequenced: peripheral blood. The receptors originated from a woman aged 50 to 60 with COVID-19, enrolled during active disease.

CDR3 DNA sequence: TGCGCCAGCAGCCAAGGTCATAGGGGAGAAAAACTGTTTTTT. This sequence encodes CASSQGHRGEKLFF. The V and J genes are TRBV4-1 and TRBJ1-4; D possibly corresponds to TRBD1 (5 bases). Trimming took 1 base from V and 8 from J, leaving 11 bases between them. The CDR3 length is 14 residues. The V gene's germline CDR1 is MGHRA and CDR2 YSYEKL.

This clone was seen ten or more times. CDR3 coding DNA: TGCGCCAGCAGCTTGGAGGCAGGGGGATATGTCGAGCAGTACTTC. Its protein is CASSLEAGGYVEQYF. The J gene is TRBJ2-7, the V gene TRBV5-1; 7 bases are a match to TRBD1. Germline values: CDR1 SGHRS, CDR2 YFSETQ. There are 15 residues in the CDR3. V was pared by 0 bases and J by 6 bases, with 9 bases of the junction left unmatched.

The J gene is TRBJ1-1, the V gene TRBV29-1; D is possibly TRBD1 (6 bases). Germline loops: CDR1 SQVTM, CDR2 ANQGSEA. The CDR3 is 13 residues long. V lost 7 bases and J lost 7, with 19 bases in between. Here the CDR3 DNA reads TGCAGCGGGGCGGACAGCGCGAGGGGTGAAGCTTTCTTT. Translated, it gives CSGADSARGEAFF.

J is TRBJ2-3 and V is TRBV9; maybe TRBD2 (7 bases). From germline, CDR1 is SGDLS and CDR2 YYNGEE. The length of the CDR3 is 14 residues. V lost 2 bases and J lost 6, with 13 bases in between. CDR3 sequence reads: CASSVGGLWDTQYF. The CDR3 DNA reads as TGTGCCAGCAGCGTGGGGGGGCTGTGGGATACGCAGTATTTT.

This rearrangement joins TRBV7-2 to TRBJ2-3; 12 bases align to TRBD2. V shed 5 bases and J 5 bases; nucleotides not matched to a gene: 8. Germline CDR1 SGHTA, CDR2 FQGNSA. This CDR3 region has 16 residues. CDR3 DNA sequence: TGTGCCAGCAGCCTACTAGCGGGGGGCCCTGAAGATACGCAGTATTTT. It encodes CASSLLAGGPEDTQYF.

As concerns this clone: The same CDR3 can be traced to other DNA sequences in this sample. CDR3 amino acids: CASSLGAANQPQHF. The CDR3 DNA sequence: TGCGCCAGCAGCTTGGGGGCAGCTAATCAGCCCCAGCATTTT. The rearrangement links TRBV5-1 to TRBJ1-5; D remains unclear. Trimming shortened V by 0 bases and J by 4 bases, and 8 bases separated the two germline ends. CDR1 and CDR2 from the germline V gene are SGHRS and YFSETQ. The CDR3 is 14 residues long.

About this clone: Other DNA sequences of this sample code for an identical CDR3. The genes are TRBV5-1 and TRBJ2-3; D might be TRBD2 (5 bases). Trimming left V 1 base short and J 1 base short, with 7 bases between. Germline-derived CDR1 and CDR2 are SGHRS and YFSETQ. This CDR3 comprises 14 residues. The CDR3 bases are TGCGCCAGCAGCTTGTCCGGGGGCACAGATACGCAGTATTTT. It yields the protein CASSLSGGTDTQYF.

This sequence joins TRBV19 and TRBJ2-2, with 7 bases aligning to TRBD1. CDR1 is LNHDA and CDR2 is SQIVND in the germline V gene (reference sequence). With 8 bases clipped from V and 5 bases from J, the junction kept 8 bases outside the gene matches. This CDR3 has 14 residues. The CDR3 nucleotides read TGTGCCAGTGGGGAGACAGGGAAGACCGGGGAGCTGTTTTTT. It is translated as CASGETGKTGELFF.

The rearrangement uses TRBV27 and TRBJ1-2; 8 nucleotides align to TRBD1. The V and J ends lost 8 bases and 5 bases, in that order; junction bases with no gene match: 7. This CDR3 has 13 residues. The germline V gene encodes CDR1 MNHEY and CDR2 SMNVEV (reference sequence). The CDR3 DNA follows: TGTGCCAGCTCTCAGGGGGCTGGGTATGGCTACACCTTC. This encodes CASSQGAGYGYTF.

The rearrangement links TRBV2 to TRBJ2-5; 8 bases match TRBD2. Germline V CDR1 and CDR2: SNHLY, FYNNEI. J gave up 2 bases and V 5 bases, and 7 bases lay outside the gene matches. This CDR3 contains 15 residues. The CDR3 DNA reads TGTGCCAGCAGTTTTGAGCGGGGGACACAAGAGACCCAGTACTTC. The encoded protein is CASSFERGTQETQYF.

This clone was counted a few times. V gene TRBV11-2 combines with J gene TRBJ1-1; D is possibly TRBD1 (5 bases). CDR3 size: 13 residues. V gave up 0 bases and J gave up 10 bases, with 12 bases separating them. The germline gives CDR1 SGHAT, CDR2 FQNNGV. The CDR3 loop is CASSLEEGLVAFF. The CDR3 DNA reads as TGTGCCAGCAGCTTAGAAGAGGGACTGGTAGCTTTCTTT.

This clone was recorded only once. This rearrangement joins TRBV6-5 to TRBJ1-4; 8 bases match TRBD1. The CDR3 has 14 amino acids. V gave up 6 bases and J gave up 8 bases; unmatched junction bases: 8. Germline V gene data show CDR1 as MNHEY and CDR2 as SVGAGI. The CDR3 protein is CASRSTGGREKLFF. The CDR3 region has the DNA TGTGCCAGCAGAAGTACAGGGGGGAGAGAAAAACTGTTTTTT.

V gene TRBV20-1 combines with J gene TRBJ2-1, with 7 nucleotides matching TRBD1. Germline loops: CDR1 DFQATT, CDR2 SNEGSKA (reference sequence). With 5 bases clipped from V and 10 bases from J, the junction kept 5 bases outside the gene matches. The CDR3 is made up of 11 amino acids. DNA of the CDR3: TGCAGTGCTCGGGACAGAGGCGAGCAGTTCTTC. Translation gives CSARDRGEQFF.

CDR3 coding DNA: TGTGCCAGCAGCTTAGGTCAGGGGGGACCCTCTGGAAACACCATATATTTT. Translated, it gives CASSLGQGGPSGNTIYF. The chain uses TRBV7-7 and TRBJ1-3; TRBD1 agrees at 7 bases. Germline V gene lookup returns CDR1 SSHAT and CDR2 FNYEAQ (reference sequence). The CDR3 length is 17 residues. Trimming removed 1 base from V and 0 bases from J; junction bases left unmatched: 6.

This clone was seen just once. J is TRBJ1-1 and V is TRBV5-1; TRBD1 aligns across 9 bases. J was trimmed by 1 base and V by 6 bases; bases with no gene match: 4. The CDR3 runs 14 residues. Germline V gene lookup returns CDR1 SGHRS and CDR2 YFSETQ. The CDR3, as DNA: TGCGCCAGCACCCGGGACAGGGCGAACACTGAAGCTTTCTTT. It encodes CASTRDRANTEAFF.

The rearrangement joins TRBV9 to TRBJ2-7; TRBD2 might be the D (6 bases). Germline CDR1 reads SGDLS; CDR2 reads YYNGEE. Trimming removed 3 bases at V and 5 bases at J, with 15 bases between. This CDR3 has 14 residues. The CDR3, as DNA: TGTGCCAGCAGCGGCGGGGCTCTTGAGAACGAGCAGTACTTC. Translation: CASSGGALENEQYF.

The genes are TRBV5-6 and TRBJ1-1, with D tentatively TRBD1 (6 bases). Germline CDR1 is SGHDT and CDR2 is YYEEEE. This CDR3 region has 15 residues. Trimming left V 1 base short and J 3 bases short, with 13 bases between. The CDR3 here is CASSLFWTEYTEAFF. The CDR3 DNA follows: TGTGCCAGCAGCTTGTTCTGGACAGAATACACTGAAGCTTTCTTT.

CDR3 DNA: TGCGCCAGCAGTGAGTCAGGAGGGGGCCATGGCTACACCTTC. This encodes CASSESGGGHGYTF. The J gene is TRBJ1-2, the V gene TRBV10-2; 7 bases match TRBD1. This CDR3 has 14 residues. The germline CDR1 and CDR2 sequences are WSHSY and SAAADI. V was clipped by 0 bases and J by 6 bases; unmatched bases: 4.

The rearrangement links TRBV6-1 to TRBJ2-5, with a possible D match to TRBD2 (5 bases). The CDR3 consists of 14 residues. From germline, CDR1 is MNHNS and CDR2 SASEGT. V lost 1 base and J 1 base, leaving 7 bases between the germline ends. The CDR3 spells CASSEGLFQETQYF. CDR3 bases: TGTGCCAGCAGTGAAGGACTATTCCAAGAGACCCAGTACTTC.

The chain carries TRBV2 and TRBJ1-1; D remains unclear. Trimming removed 6 bases from V and 1 base from J, with 6 bases in between. The CDR3 loop spans 12 amino acids. Germline values: CDR1 SNHLY, CDR2 FYNNEI. This chain's CDR3 is CASRVRNTEAFF. As DNA, the CDR3 is TGTGCCAGCAGGGTGAGGAACACTGAAGCTTTCTTT.

The rearrangement links TRBV19 to TRBJ1-5, with 7 nucleotides matching TRBD1. Germline V CDR1 and CDR2: LNHDA, SQIVND (reference sequence). V dropped 6 bases and J dropped 1; count of bases not matched to a gene: 3. The CDR3 is 14 amino acids. CDR3 coding DNA: TGTGCCAGTAGGACAGGGACCAGCAATCAGCCCCAGCATTTT. Translation: CASRTGTSNQPQHF.

The rearrangement uses TRBV29-1 and TRBJ1-1, with TRBD1 identical over 9 bases. The CDR3 length is 15 residues. CDR1 and CDR2 (germline): SQVTM, ANQGSEA. Unmatched junction bases numbered 6, after V lost 3 bases and J lost 1 base. This chain's CDR3 is CSVETGTGKNTEAFF. In DNA, the CDR3 is TGCAGCGTTGAGACCGGGACAGGGAAGAACACTGAAGCTTTCTTT.

The chain couples TRBV7-3 to TRBJ2-2; 7 nucleotides agree with TRBD2. The germline CDR1 and CDR2 sequences are SGHTA and FQGTGA. The CDR3 runs 15 residues. The J segment lost 2 bases and the V segment lost 1 base, leaving 1 base of the junction unmatched. The DNA for the CDR3 is TGTGCCAGCAGCTTAAGCGGGGGAAACACCGGGGAGCTGTTTTTT. This sequence encodes CASSLSGGNTGELFF.

The rearrangement joins TRBV9 to TRBJ1-2; D is possibly TRBD1 (6 bases). The CDR3 spans 14 residues. CDR1 and CDR2 from the germline V gene are SGDLS and YYNGEE. V lost 4 bases to trimming and J lost 4 bases, with 14 bases between them. CDR3 in amino acids: CASSPGGGRYGYTF. The CDR3 DNA follows: TGTGCCAGCAGCCCCGGGGGGGGGCGCTATGGCTACACCTTC.

The sample holds one count of this clone. This rearrangement joins TRBV11-1 to TRBJ2-2; D perhaps matches TRBD2 (6 bases). The CDR3 spans 15 residues. Trimming left V 1 base short and J 4 bases short, with 10 bases between. Germline V gives CDR1 SGHAT, CDR2 FQDESV (reference sequence). The CDR3 protein is CASSLGLGTTGELFF. DNA of the CDR3: TGTGCCAGCAGCTTAGGACTAGGGACCACCGGGGAGCTGTTTTTT.

This clone came up once. The chain carries TRBV2 and TRBJ1-3, with D possibly being TRBD1 (6 bases). The V end was cut by 3 bases, the J end by 3 bases, with 12 bases between. Germline loops: CDR1 SNHLY, CDR2 FYNNEI. The CDR3 contains 15 residues. The CDR3 here is CASSEEQGGGNTIYF. CDR3 DNA: TGTGCCAGCAGTGAGGAACAGGGCGGTGGAAACACCATATATTTT.